The 30 T cell receptor beta chains given below trace back to one sample, sequenced in a study of T cells in localized non-small cell lung cancer. The repertoire was sequenced with immunoSEQ multiplex PCR; TCRdb's copy has only in-frame clones and lacks some. The sample includes some 38,000 clones, roughly 85% seen only once; the top ten take about 5%. The sequenced sample was peripheral blood mononuclear cells, obtained before any cancer treatment. The receptors come from a male donor at least 60 years old with stage II lung adenocarcinoma.

The chain links TRBV2 to TRBJ2-3; D remains unclear. Germline CDR1 reads SNHLY; CDR2 reads FYNNEI. There are 14 residues in the CDR3. V lost 6 bases to trimming and J lost 1 base, with 11 bases between them. The CDR3 sequence: CASRGLVRTDTQYF. Here the CDR3 DNA reads TGTGCCAGCAGGGGTCTAGTTCGCACAGATACGCAGTATTTT.

The chain combines TRBV12-5 with TRBJ1-2, with D possibly matching TRBD1 (5 bases). There are 13 residues in the CDR3. Germline assignment: CDR1 LGHNT and CDR2 FRNRAP. Trimming stripped 1 base from V and 8 bases from J, with 11 bases between. The DNA of the CDR3 is TGTGCTAGTGGTTTGGGGACATTAGGCGGCTACACCTTC. Encoded protein: CASGLGTLGGYTF.

The V call is TRBV9, the J call TRBJ1-1; D is uncertain. The CDR3 length is 14 residues. The germline V gene has CDR1 SGDLS and CDR2 YYNGEE. V shed 3 bases and J shed 0 bases, with 9 bases lying between them. CDR3 residues: CASSGTEMNTEAFF. In DNA form, the CDR3 reads TGTGCCAGCAGCGGAACGGAGATGAACACTGAAGCTTTCTTT. The full variable domain, its missing parts supplied by reference TRBV9 and TRBJ1-1, is DSGVTQTPKHLITATGQRVTLRCSPRSGDLSVYWYQQSLDQGLQFLIQYYNGEERAKGNILERFSAQQFPDLHSELNLSSLELGDSALYFCASSGTEMNTEAFFGQGTRLTVV.

The V call is TRBV5-1, the J call TRBJ1-4; the D is unclear. Germline V gene lookup returns CDR1 SGHRS and CDR2 YFSETQ. Trimming pared 5 bases from V and 0 bases from J, leaving 8 bases between. CDR3 length: 14 residues. The CDR3 loop is CASSLRPTNEKLFF. CDR3 DNA sequence: TGCGCCAGCAGTTTAAGACCAACTAATGAAAAACTGTTTTTT.

This clone is medium-sized in the sample. The chain has TRBV7-9 and TRBJ1-5; no reliable D call. Deletions cut 0 bases from V and 9 bases from J, with 9 bases between. From germline, CDR1 is SEHNR and CDR2 FQNEAQ (reference sequence). The CDR3 covers 13 residues. The CDR3 loop is CASSLAPQLPQHF. CDR3 DNA: TGTGCCAGCAGCTTAGCGCCCCAGTTGCCCCAGCATTTT.

CDR3 sequence reads: CASSPGVLRETQYF. CDR3 nucleotides: TGTGCCAGCTCACCAGGGGTCCTTCGGGAGACCCAGTACTTC. This chain uses TRBV18 with TRBJ2-5; no reliable D call. The length of the CDR3 is 14 residues. V lost 2 bases to trimming and J lost 5 bases, with 12 bases between them. The germline V gene encodes CDR1 KGHSH and CDR2 LQKENI.

Points on this clone: A read error may produce the germline difference seen at one junction end. The chain recombines TRBV6-6 with TRBJ2-2, with a weak D call TRBD1 (5 bases). CDR1 is MNHNY and CDR2 is SVGAGI in the germline V gene (reference sequence). This CDR3 has 14 amino acids. The CDR3 DNA sequence: TGTGCCAGCAGAGAAGGGGCGAACCCCGGGGAGCTGTTTTTT. This translates into CASREGANPGELFF.

J is TRBJ1-2 and V is TRBV27, with no clear D. Germline CDR1 is MNHEY and CDR2 is SMNVEV (reference sequence). The ends were cut back, 4 bases at V and 7 bases at J, with 22 bases in the middle. The CDR3 totals 16 residues. The CDR3, as DNA: TGTGCCAGCAGTTCCATCCGGGCCGACTTTGCGCGTGGCTACACCTTC. It specifies CASSSIRADFARGYTF.

The rearrangement uses TRBV5-1 and TRBJ1-3; D may be TRBD1 (5 bases). This CDR3 is 15 amino acids long. Germline lookup yields CDR1 SGHRS and CDR2 YFSETQ. Trimming stripped 3 bases from V and 4 bases from J, with 14 bases between. The CDR3 DNA follows: TGCGCCAGCAGCTCCAGACCAGGGCCCGGAAACACCATATATTTT. It is translated as CASSSRPGPGNTIYF.

The V and J genes are TRBV7-3 and TRBJ2-1; the match to TRBD2 covers 8 bases. CDR1 and CDR2 from the germline V gene are SGHTA and FQGTGA. The CDR3 length is 15 residues. Losses at the gene ends were 5 bases for V and 1 base for J; bases not matched to a gene: 4. The CDR3 DNA reads TGTGCCAGCAGCAAACTAGCGGCGTCCTACAATGAGCAGTTCTTC. It is translated as CASSKLAASYNEQFF.

The V call is TRBV19, the J call TRBJ2-7; the D call may be TRBD1 or TRBD2 (5 bases each). Deletions cut 1 base from V and 2 bases from J, with 9 bases between. CDR1 LNHDA and CDR2 SQIVND come from the germline V gene (reference sequence). This CDR3 spans 14 amino acids. CDR3 loop: CASSIVGETYEQYF. The CDR3 DNA is TGTGCCAGTAGTATAGTGGGGGAGACCTACGAGCAGTACTTC. Filled out from reference TRBV19 and TRBJ2-7, the complete variable domain reads DGGITQSPKYLFRKEGQNVTLSCEQNLNHDAMYWYRQDPGQGLRLIYYSQIVNDFQKGDIAEGYSVSREKKESFPLTVTSAQKNPTAFYLCASSIVGETYEQYFGPGTRLTVT.

In regard to this clone: Other DNA sequences within the sample encode an identical CDR3. This chain uses TRBV5-1 with TRBJ2-1; 13 nucleotides line up with TRBD2. J was trimmed by 0 bases and V by 4 bases; bases with no gene match: 4. From germline, CDR1 is SGHRS and CDR2 YFSETQ. The CDR3 extends over 17 amino acids. CDR3: CASSPRTSGSSYNEQFF. The DNA of the CDR3 is TGCGCCAGCAGCCCTCGGACTAGCGGGAGCTCCTACAATGAGCAGTTCTTC.

V is TRBV4-1 and J is TRBJ2-5; TRBD1 matches at 10 bases. The J call is in doubt because the DNA end fits TRBJ2-7 better. Germline V lookup: CDR1 MGHRA, CDR2 YSYEKL. The CDR3 contains 16 residues. The CDR3 DNA is TGCGCCAGCAGCCAACTTTTTGGGACAGGGGCCTACGAGCAGTACTTC. Translated: CASSQLFGTGAYEQYF.

V usage is TRBV4-2 and J usage is TRBJ2-3; D not resolved. V was cut by 4 bases and J by 2 bases, with 7 bases left in between. From germline, CDR1 is LGHNA and CDR2 YNFKEQ. The CDR3 has 13 amino acids. The chain's CDR3 is CASSLAPTDTQYF. The CDR3 nucleotides are TGTGCCAGCAGCCTCGCCCCCACAGATACGCAGTATTTT.

The chain links TRBV11-2 to TRBJ2-1; 7 bases match TRBD1. The length of the CDR3 is 13 residues. Germline CDR1 SGHAT, CDR2 FQNNGV. Trimming removed 5 bases from V and 5 bases from J; junction bases left unmatched: 3. In DNA, the CDR3 is TGTGCCAGCAGCAAGGGACAGAACAATGAGCAGTTCTTC. Protein sequence: CASSKGQNNEQFF.

V is TRBV6-1 and J is TRBJ2-1; 7 bases map to TRBD2. There are 13 residues in the CDR3. After removal of 6 bases from V and 8 bases from J, the junction contained 7 bases not matched to a gene. CDR1 and CDR2 from the germline V gene are MNHNS and SASEGT. The CDR3 reads CASRGGTKDEQFF. CDR3 nucleotides: TGTGCCAGCAGGGGGGGGACGAAAGATGAGCAGTTCTTC.

This clone was recorded only once. The V call is TRBV7-2, the J call TRBJ2-5, with 7 bases fitting TRBD1. CDR1 is SGHTA, CDR2 FQGNSA, per germline. This CDR3 contains 15 residues. The V segment lost 7 bases and the J segment 5 bases; nucleotides outside the gene matches: 13. The CDR3 region has the DNA TGTGCCAGCACCAAAGACAGGGCAAGAGGGGAGACCCAGTACTTC. Translated, it gives CASTKDRARGETQYF. The whole variable domain, filled in from reference TRBV7-2 and TRBJ2-5, reads GAGVSQSPSNKVTEKGKDVELRCDPISGHTALYWYRQSLGQGLEFLIYFQGNSAPDKSGLPSDRFSAERTGGSVSTLTIQRTQQEDSAVYLCASTKDRARGETQYFGPGTRLLVL.

The sample holds one count of this clone. The rearrangement uses TRBV5-4 and TRBJ1-1; 8 nucleotides align to TRBD1. V lost 0 bases and J lost 4; bases outside the gene matches: 5. The CDR3 sequence is 15 residues long. Germline V gene data show CDR1 as SGHNT and CDR2 as YYREEE (reference sequence). Here the CDR3 reads CASSLVRGLLTEAFF. The CDR3 DNA follows: TGTGCCAGCAGCTTGGTCAGGGGGCTTCTCACTGAAGCTTTCTTT.

The genes are TRBV30 and TRBJ2-7; TRBD2 is a possible D gene (5 bases). V was trimmed by 0 bases and J by 6 bases, leaving 12 bases between them. The CDR3 covers 13 residues. Germline assignment: CDR1 GTSNPN and CDR2 SVGIG (reference sequence). For the CDR3, the DNA is TGTGCCTGGAGTGTACGTAGCGAGGGCGAGCAGTACTTC. It specifies CAWSVRSEGEQYF. Together with reference TRBV30 and TRBJ2-7, the CDR3 gives the full variable domain: SQTIHQWPATLVQPVGSPLSLECTVEGTSNPNLYWYRQAAGRGLQLLFYSVGIGQISSEVPQNLSASRPQDRQFILSSKKLLLSDSGFYLCAWSVRSEGEQYFGPGTRLTVT.

The genes are TRBV28 and TRBJ1-1, with D unclear. The CDR3 spans 11 residues. V lost 8 bases to trimming and J lost 2 bases, with 6 bases between them. CDR1 and CDR2 from the germline V gene are MDHEN and SYDVKM. The CDR3: CASFTNTEAFF. DNA of the CDR3: TGTGCCAGCTTCACCAACACTGAAGCTTTCTTT. Full variable domain (missing parts from reference TRBV28 and TRBJ1-1): DVKVTQSSRYLVKRTGEKVFLECVQDMDHENMFWYRQDPGLGLRLIYFSYDVKMKEKGDIPEGYSVSREKKERFSLILESASTNQTSMYLCASFTNTEAFFGQGTRLTVV.

The chain links TRBV29-1 to TRBJ2-2; tentative D call: TRBD2 (5 bases). Germline values: CDR1 SQVTM, CDR2 ANQGSEA. CDR3 size: 13 residues. Between the trimmed V and J ends, which lost 7 bases and 4 bases, there was a span of 13 bases. The CDR3 nucleotides are TGCAGCGGCCGTTCCGGGATCACCGGGGAGCTGTTTTTT. It encodes CSGRSGITGELFF.

The chain uses TRBV19 and TRBJ2-2, with D uncertain. CDR3 length: 14 residues. Germline CDR1 and CDR2: LNHDA and SQIVND (reference sequence). V shed 7 bases and J shed 1 base, with 10 bases lying between them. CDR3 residues: CASNYKMNTGELFF. For the CDR3, the DNA is TGTGCCAGTAATTACAAAATGAACACCGGGGAGCTGTTTTTT.

CDR3 sequence (DNA): TGTGCCAGCAGTAAAGACAGGGTCTTTGGGGGCTACACCTTC. Its protein is CASSKDRVFGGYTF. The V gene is TRBV2, the J gene TRBJ1-2; 7 positions agree with TRBD1. Germline CDR1 is SNHLY and CDR2 is FYNNEI. The CDR3 sequence is 14 residues long. V trimming: 5 bases; J trimming: 8 bases; junction bases outside the gene matches: 11.

The gene calls are TRBV9 and TRBJ2-2; 12 bases are a match to TRBD2. The V segment lost 3 bases and the J segment 7 bases; nucleotides outside the gene matches: 4. The CDR3 length is 15 residues. Germline V gene lookup returns CDR1 SGDLS and CDR2 YYNGEE. This CDR3 is CASSGTSGIGGELFF. CDR3 nucleotide sequence: TGTGCCAGCAGCGGGACTAGCGGGATCGGCGGGGAGCTGTTTTTT. Together with reference TRBV9 and TRBJ2-2, the CDR3 gives the full variable domain: DSGVTQTPKHLITATGQRVTLRCSPRSGDLSVYWYQQSLDQGLQFLIQYYNGEERAKGNILERFSAQQFPDLHSELNLSSLELGDSALYFCASSGTSGIGGELFFGEGSRLTVL.

This chain links TRBV19 with TRBJ2-1; D not resolved. The V end was cut by 7 bases, the J end by 0 bases, with 10 bases between. The CDR3 covers 14 residues. Germline CDR1 and CDR2: LNHDA and SQIVND (reference sequence). CDR3 sequence: CASNNVGSYNEQFF. CDR3 sequence (DNA): TGTGCCAGTAATAACGTAGGCTCCTACAATGAGCAGTTCTTC.

The rearrangement links TRBV6-1 to TRBJ1-3, with D perhaps TRBD1 (5 bases). The length of the CDR3 is 12 residues. CDR1 and CDR2 (germline): MNHNS, SASEGT. Trimming took 8 bases from V and 3 from J, leaving 8 bases between them. The CDR3: CASAGRGNTIYF. For the CDR3, the DNA is TGTGCCAGCGCAGGGCGTGGAAACACCATATATTTT.

This clone has just one count. The rearrangement links TRBV7-9 to TRBJ2-7, with D maybe TRBD1 (6 bases). CDR1 and CDR2 from the germline V gene are SEHNR and FQNEAQ (reference sequence). The CDR3 has 14 amino acids. V lost 5 bases and J 2 bases, leaving 13 bases between the germline ends. CDR3 amino acids: CASSTSRTAYEQYF. The CDR3 DNA reads as TGTGCCAGCAGCACTTCCAGGACAGCCTACGAGCAGTACTTC.

This clone has only a few counts. The chain recombines TRBV7-9 with TRBJ2-2; the match to TRBD2 covers 9 bases. V trimming: 0 bases; J trimming: 7 bases; junction bases outside the gene matches: 15. Germline V CDR1 and CDR2: SEHNR, FQNEAQ (reference sequence). This CDR3 region has 19 residues. The CDR3 DNA sequence: TGTGCCAGCAGCTTAGCCCTGGGTAGCGGGAGTGCTGAGGACGGGGAGCTGTTTTTT. Protein sequence: CASSLALGSGSAEDGELFF.

The sample holds one count of this clone. The chain couples TRBV6-7 to TRBJ2-3, with 12 bases that match TRBD2. TRBV6-7 is known as an ORF, though its function is uncertain. V lost 2 bases and J lost 5; bases outside the gene matches: 11. The CDR3 is made up of 18 amino acids. The CDR3: CASSYPSRRLAGEDTQYF. In nucleotides, the CDR3 is TGTGCCAGCAGTTACCCCAGCCGAAGACTAGCGGGAGAAGATACGCAGTATTTT.

V is TRBV9 and J is TRBJ2-1; 11 bases line up with TRBD2. Looked up from germline, CDR1 is SGDLS and CDR2 is YYNGEE. The CDR3 has 15 amino acids. V was pared by 2 bases and J by 4 bases, with 2 bases of the junction left unmatched. The CDR3 bases are TGTGCCAGCAGCGTGGGACTAGCGGATTACAATGAGCAGTTCTTC. Its protein is CASSVGLADYNEQFF.